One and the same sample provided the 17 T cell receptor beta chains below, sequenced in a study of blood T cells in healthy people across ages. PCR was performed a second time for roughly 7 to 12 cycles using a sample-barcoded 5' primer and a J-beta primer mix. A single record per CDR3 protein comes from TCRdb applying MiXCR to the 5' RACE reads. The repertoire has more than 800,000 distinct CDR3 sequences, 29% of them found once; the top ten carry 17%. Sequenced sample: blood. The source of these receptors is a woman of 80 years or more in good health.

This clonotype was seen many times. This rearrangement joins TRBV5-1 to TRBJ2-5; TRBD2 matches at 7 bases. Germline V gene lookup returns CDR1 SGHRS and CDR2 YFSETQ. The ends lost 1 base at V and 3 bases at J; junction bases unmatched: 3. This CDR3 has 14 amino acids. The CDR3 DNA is TGCGCCAGCAGCTTGCTTGCGGGGGAAGAGACCCAGTACTTC. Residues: CASSLLAGEETQYF.

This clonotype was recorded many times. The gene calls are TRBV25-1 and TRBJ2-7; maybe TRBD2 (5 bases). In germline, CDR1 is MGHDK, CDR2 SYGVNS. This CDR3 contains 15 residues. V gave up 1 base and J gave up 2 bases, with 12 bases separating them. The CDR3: CASSESGVLPYEQYF. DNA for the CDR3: TGTGCCAGCAGTGAATCCGGGGTCCTCCCCTACGAGCAGTACTTC.

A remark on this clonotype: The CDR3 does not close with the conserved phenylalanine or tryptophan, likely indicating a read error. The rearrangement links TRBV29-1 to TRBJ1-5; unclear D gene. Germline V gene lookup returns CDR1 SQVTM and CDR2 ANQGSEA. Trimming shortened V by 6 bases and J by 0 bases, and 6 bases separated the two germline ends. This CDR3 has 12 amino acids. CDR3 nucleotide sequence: TGCAGCGTGGGGAGTAGCAATCAGCCCCAGCATGTT. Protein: CSVGSSNQPQHV.

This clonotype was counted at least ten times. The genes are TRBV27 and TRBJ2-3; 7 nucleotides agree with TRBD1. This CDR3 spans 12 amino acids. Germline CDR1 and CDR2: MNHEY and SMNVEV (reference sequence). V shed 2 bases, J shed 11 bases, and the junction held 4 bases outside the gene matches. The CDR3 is CASSLTGVGQYF. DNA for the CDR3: TGTGCCAGCAGTTTAACAGGGGTAGGGCAGTATTTT.

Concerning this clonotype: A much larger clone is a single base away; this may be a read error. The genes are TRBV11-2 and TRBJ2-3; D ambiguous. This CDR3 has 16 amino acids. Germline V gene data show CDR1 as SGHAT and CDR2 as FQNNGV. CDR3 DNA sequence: TGTGCCTGCAGTCGAAGTTGGATTAGTCCGACAGATACGCAGTATTTT. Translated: CACSRSWISPTDTQYF.

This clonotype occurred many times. The chain's CDR3 is CASRGMYGRKDNEQFF. CDR3 nucleotide sequence: TGTGCCAGCAGGGGAATGTACGGGAGAAAGGACAATGAGCAGTTCTTC. The chain joins TRBV6-5 to TRBJ2-1; D may be TRBD2 (6 bases). The V and J ends lost 6 bases and 5 bases respectively, with 20 bases between them. CDR3 size: 16 residues. Germline lookup yields CDR1 MNHEY and CDR2 SVGAGI.

This chain's CDR3 is CASSPSGMSGANVLTF. DNA for the CDR3: TGTGCCAGCAGTCCTTCGGGGATGTCTGGGGCCAACGTCCTGACTTTC. The V gene is TRBV12-3 or TRBV12-4, the J gene TRBJ2-6, with D perhaps matching TRBD2 (5 bases). Deletions cut 5 bases from V and 1 base from J, with 12 bases between. This CDR3 has 16 amino acids.

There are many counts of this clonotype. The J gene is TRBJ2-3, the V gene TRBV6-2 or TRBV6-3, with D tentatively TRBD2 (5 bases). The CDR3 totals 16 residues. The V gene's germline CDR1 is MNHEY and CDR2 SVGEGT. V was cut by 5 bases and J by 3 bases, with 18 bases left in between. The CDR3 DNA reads TGTGCCAGCAGTCCCAGCCCTGGCACGGGGACAGATACGCAGTATTTT. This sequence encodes CASSPSPGTGTDTQYF.

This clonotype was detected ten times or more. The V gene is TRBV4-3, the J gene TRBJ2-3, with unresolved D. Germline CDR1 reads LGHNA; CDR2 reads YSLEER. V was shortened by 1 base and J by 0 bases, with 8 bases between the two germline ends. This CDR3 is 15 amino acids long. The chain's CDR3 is CASSQALGSTDTQYF. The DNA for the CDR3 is TGCGCCAGCAGCCAAGCTTTGGGGAGCACAGATACGCAGTATTTT.

CDR3 protein: CASSWGSSGANVLTF. In DNA, the CDR3 is TGTGCCAGCAGCTGGGGCAGCTCTGGGGCCAACGTCCTGACTTTC. This sequence joins TRBV9 and TRBJ2-6, with D possibly matching TRBD1 (5 bases). V lost 4 bases to trimming and J lost 0 bases, with 8 bases between them. The CDR3 is made up of 15 amino acids. Per the germline V gene, CDR1 is SGDLS and CDR2 is YYNGEE.

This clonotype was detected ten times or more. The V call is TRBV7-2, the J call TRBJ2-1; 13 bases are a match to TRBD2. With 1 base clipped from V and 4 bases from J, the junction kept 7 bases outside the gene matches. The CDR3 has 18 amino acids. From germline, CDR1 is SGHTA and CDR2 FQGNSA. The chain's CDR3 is CASSLGLAGGSRYNEQFF. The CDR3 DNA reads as TGTGCCAGCAGCTTAGGACTAGCGGGGGGATCCCGTTACAATGAGCAGTTCTTC. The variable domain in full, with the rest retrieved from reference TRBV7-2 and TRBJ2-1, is GAGVSQSPSNKVTEKGKDVELRCDPISGHTALYWYRQSLGQGLEFLIYFQGNSAPDKSGLPSDRFSAERTGGSVSTLTIQRTQQEDSAVYLCASSLGLAGGSRYNEQFFGPGTRLTVL.

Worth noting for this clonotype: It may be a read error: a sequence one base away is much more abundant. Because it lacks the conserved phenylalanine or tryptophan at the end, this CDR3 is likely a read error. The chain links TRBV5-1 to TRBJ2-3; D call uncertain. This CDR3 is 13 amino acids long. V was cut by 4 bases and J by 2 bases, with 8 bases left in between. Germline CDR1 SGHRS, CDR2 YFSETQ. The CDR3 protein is CASSHFNTDTQYC. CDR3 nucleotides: TGCGCCAGCAGCCATTTTAACACAGATACGCAGTATTGT.

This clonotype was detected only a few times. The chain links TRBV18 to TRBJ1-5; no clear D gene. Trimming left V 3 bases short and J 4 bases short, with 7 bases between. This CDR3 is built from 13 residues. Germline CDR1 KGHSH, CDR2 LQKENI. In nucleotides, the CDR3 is TGTGCCAGCTCACCGGCGTGGAATCAGCCCCAGCATTTT. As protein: CASSPAWNQPQHF.

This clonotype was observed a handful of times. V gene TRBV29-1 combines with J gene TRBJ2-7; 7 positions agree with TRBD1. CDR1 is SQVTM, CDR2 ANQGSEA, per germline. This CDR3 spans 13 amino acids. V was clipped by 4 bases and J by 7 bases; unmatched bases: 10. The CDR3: CSVGQGTGNEQYF. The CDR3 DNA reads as TGCAGCGTTGGACAGGGTACGGGCAATGAGCAGTACTTC.

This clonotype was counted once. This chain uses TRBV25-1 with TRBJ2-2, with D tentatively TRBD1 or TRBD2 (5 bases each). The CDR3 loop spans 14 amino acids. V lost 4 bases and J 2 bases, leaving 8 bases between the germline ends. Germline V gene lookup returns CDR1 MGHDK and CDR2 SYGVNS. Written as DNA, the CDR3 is TGTGCCAGCAGTGCGGGACCTAACACCGGGGAGCTGTTTTTT. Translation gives CASSAGPNTGELFF.

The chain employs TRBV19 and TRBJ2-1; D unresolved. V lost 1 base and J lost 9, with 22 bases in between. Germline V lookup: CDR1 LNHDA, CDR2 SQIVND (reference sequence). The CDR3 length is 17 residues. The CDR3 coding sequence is TGTGCCAGTAGTATAGGCGGCGTTTTGATTTTTAAGGGTGAGCAGTTCTTC. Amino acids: CASSIGGVLIFKGEQFF.

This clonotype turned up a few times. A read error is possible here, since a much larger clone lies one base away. The DNA for the CDR3 is TGTGCCAGCAGTTATCGGGACGGGGAGTGGGAGCAGTTCTTC. Protein: CASSYRDGEWEQFF. This chain links TRBV27 with TRBJ2-1; the D gene could be TRBD1 or TRBD2 (5 bases each). The CDR3 has 14 amino acids. Trimming stripped 4 bases from V and 10 bases from J, with 17 bases between. Germline V CDR1 and CDR2: MNHEY, SMNVEV (reference sequence).